This is a list of T cell receptor beta chains from one sample in a study of T cell changes during pregnancy in multiple sclerosis. Sequencing was performed with immunoSEQ multiplex PCR; in TCRdb, only in-frame clones are kept and a portion is missing. The data hold about 66,000 clones, with roughly 90% observed a single time. This material consisted of CD8+ T cells from peripheral blood mononuclear cells, taken before pregnancy. These receptors all come from a female donor with multiple sclerosis, enrolled in a pregnancy study. CDR3s leave out the opening cysteine and the closing phenylalanine or tryptophan. Fields, in order: J gene, V gene, CDR3 protein.

j_gene: TRBJ2-5
v_gene: TRBV13
CDR3aa: ASSLWGRGETQY

j_gene: TRBJ1-6
v_gene: TRBV27
CDR3aa: ASSPGVSPLH

j_gene: TRBJ2-5
v_gene: TRBV15
CDR3aa: ATSRGVVVGTSGGETQY

j_gene: TRBJ2-1
v_gene: TRBV15
CDR3aa: ATSPRLAGVYEQF

j_gene: TRBJ2-7
v_gene: TRBV7-2
CDR3aa: ASSLAGQPGGPY

j_gene: TRBJ1-4
v_gene: TRBV9
CDR3aa: ASSASIRDRSETNEKLF

j_gene: TRBJ2-3
v_gene: TRBV4-2
CDR3aa: ASSQAISGGPTDTQY

j_gene: TRBJ2-4
v_gene: TRBV7-8
CDR3aa: ASSGGLAGGRAKNIQY

j_gene: TRBJ2-5
v_gene: TRBV7-8
CDR3aa: ASSPPTAGDETQY

j_gene: TRBJ1-1
v_gene: TRBV5-1
CDR3aa: ASRSYQGPNTEAF

j_gene: TRBJ2-7
v_gene: TRBV19
CDR3aa: ASSTPSGGSYEQY

j_gene: TRBJ1-1
v_gene: TRBV6-5
CDR3aa: ASSYSIGTENTEAF

j_gene: TRBJ1-3
v_gene: TRBV6-1
CDR3aa: ASSEEPSSGNTIY

j_gene: TRBJ2-1
v_gene: TRBV2
CDR3aa: ASPARTSGGGENEQF

j_gene: TRBJ2-4
v_gene: TRBV15
CDR3aa: AIRGSQNIQY

j_gene: TRBJ2-1
v_gene: TRBV5-8
CDR3aa: ASSPGGVPSNEQF

j_gene: TRBJ2-7
v_gene: TRBV30
CDR3aa: AWSVRAYEQY

j_gene: TRBJ2-3
v_gene: TRBV9
CDR3aa: ASSVVSADTQY

j_gene: TRBJ2-3
v_gene: TRBV6-5
CDR3aa: ASSYSNKPSTDTQY

j_gene: TRBJ2-7
v_gene: TRBV25-1
CDR3aa: ASSELDYSYEQY

j_gene: TRBJ1-1
v_gene: TRBV2
CDR3aa: ASREGTGWTEAF

j_gene: TRBJ2-2
v_gene: TRBV27
CDR3aa: ASSPGNTGELF

j_gene: TRBJ1-1
v_gene: TRBV7-9
CDR3aa: ASSLAINTEAF

j_gene: TRBJ1-2
v_gene: TRBV18
CDR3aa: ASSPSPETGSRDGYT

j_gene: TRBJ2-1
v_gene: TRBV27
CDR3aa: ASSLLLAGGPVYEQF

j_gene: TRBJ2-1
v_gene: TRBV27
CDR3aa: ASSRLAGENEQF